This record concerns one T cell receptor (beta chain) sequence. Sequence at one end of the junction differs from germline and may be a read error. This record belongs to a study of response to subunit inactivated influenza vaccine. CDR1 and CDR2 from the germline V gene are ENHRY and SYGVKD. This CDR3 contains 17 residues. TCRdb reanalysed the RT-PCR reads using MiXCR and keeps one entry per CDR3 protein. The sample records fewer than 600,000 distinct CDR3 sequences, 6.5% to 8% being singletons. The rearrangement joins TRBV10-3 to TRBJ2-7; D is perhaps TRBD2 (7 bases). This TCR was sampled from a man in his fifties or sixties who received an inactivated influenza vaccine. Sequencing used PBMCs from blood, obtained around 25 months after vaccination. The CDR3 DNA is TGTGCCTTCAGTGAGTCGACTCGGGGGGCCAAAACCTACGAGCAGTACTTC. Translation gives CAFSESTRGAKTYEQYF.